These 24 T cell receptor beta chains originate from one sample sequenced in a study of shared T cell receptors in the human thymus. Sequencing was performed with immunoSEQ multiplex PCR; in TCRdb, only in-frame clones are kept and a portion is missing. This sample yields some 700,000 clones, of which approximately 85% are seen a single time; 0.008% to 0.011% belongs to the top ten. The sample was also linked to a second study, of human thymus T cells.

The sequenced sample consisted of thymocytes. These receptors were taken from a girl in the first two years of life with a congenital heart defect.

The chain joins TRBV11-2 to TRBJ1-4; D is unclear. The germline gives CDR1 SGHAT, CDR2 FQNNGV. V lost 0 bases to trimming and J lost 8 bases, with 16 bases between them. This CDR3 contains 16 residues. The CDR3 loop is CASSLDETPLSEKLFF. The CDR3, as DNA: TGTGCCAGCAGCTTAGACGAGACACCCCTTTCCGAAAAACTGTTTTTT.

CDR3 DNA sequence: TGTGCCAGCAGCTTAGATCTAGGGGACAGGGAGGCCACTGAAGCTTTCTTT. This codes for CASSLDLGDREATEAFF. The chain recombines TRBV11-2 with TRBJ1-1, with 9 bases fitting TRBD1. The trim removed 0 bases at V and 4 bases at J, leaving 9 bases unmatched. The germline gives CDR1 SGHAT, CDR2 FQNNGV. The CDR3 has 17 residues.

The V gene is TRBV5-4, the J gene TRBJ1-3; no definite D call. Between the trimmed V and J ends, which lost 4 bases and 4 bases, there was a span of 12 bases. This CDR3 comprises 14 residues. Germline lookup yields CDR1 SGHNT and CDR2 YYREEE (reference sequence). The chain's CDR3 is CASSALGGGNTIYF. The CDR3 coding sequence is TGTGCCAGCAGCGCGCTTGGAGGGGGAAACACCATATATTTT.

The chain recombines TRBV5-1 with TRBJ1-6; no clear D gene. V was pared by 3 bases and J by 10 bases, with 14 bases between. Germline assignment: CDR1 SGHRS and CDR2 YFSETQ. This CDR3 spans 14 amino acids. The CDR3: CASSSEGARSPLHF. The CDR3 region has the DNA TGCGCCAGCAGCTCGGAAGGAGCCAGATCACCCCTCCACTTT.

This clone came up a few times. V usage is TRBV7-9 and J usage is TRBJ2-2, with a possible D match to TRBD1 (6 bases). Trimming cost V 10 bases and J 2 bases, with 20 bases left between them. The CDR3 is 16 residues long. Germline V gives CDR1 SEHNR, CDR2 FQNEAQ (reference sequence). DNA of the CDR3: TGTGCCACCAGGTCGGGAATCGGGACAAACACCGGGGAGCTGTTTTTT. It encodes CATRSGIGTNTGELFF.

This chain connects TRBV11-2 to TRBJ2-1, with TRBD1 matching over 7 bases. Looked up from germline, CDR1 is SGHAT and CDR2 is FQNNGV. V lost 4 bases, J lost 12 bases, and 6 bases stayed unmatched. The CDR3 contains 12 residues. CDR3 in DNA: TGTGCCAGCAGCTGGGATGACAGGGTGCAGTTCTTC. Protein: CASSWDDRVQFF.

The V call is TRBV5-1, the J call TRBJ1-2; no clear D gene. CDR1 SGHRS and CDR2 YFSETQ come from the germline V gene. V was trimmed by 1 base and J by 4 bases, leaving 14 bases between them. This CDR3 is built from 15 residues. The CDR3 coding sequence is TGCGCCAGCAGCTTGAGGGCAGGCCGGGGCTATGGCTACACCTTC. This sequence encodes CASSLRAGRGYGYTF.

The chain is built from TRBV6-5 and TRBJ2-7, with 10 bases fitting TRBD1. V trimming: 2 bases; J trimming: 1 base; junction bases outside the gene matches: 2. The germline gives CDR1 MNHEY, CDR2 SVGAGI. The CDR3 loop spans 15 amino acids. CDR3: CASSYRDRGSYEQYF. CDR3 bases: TGTGCCAGCAGTTACAGGGACAGGGGTTCCTACGAGCAGTACTTC.

The chain joins TRBV6-1 to TRBJ2-7; tentative D call: TRBD1 (8 bases). There are 16 residues in the CDR3. V was clipped by 1 base and J by 2 bases, with 15 bases between them. Germline CDR1 MNHNS, CDR2 SASEGT. The CDR3 reads CASSEDDRGGTYEQYF. CDR3 nucleotides: TGTGCCAGCAGTGAAGATGACAGGGGAGGGACCTACGAGCAGTACTTC.

The chain recombines TRBV6-5 with TRBJ1-2; D remains unclear. The CDR3 runs to 15 residues. The V and J ends lost 2 bases and 4 bases respectively, with 14 bases between them. Germline V lookup: CDR1 MNHEY, CDR2 SVGAGI. For the CDR3, the DNA is TGTGCCAGCAGTTACGACTCCGACCCTGCCTATGGCTACACCTTC. This sequence encodes CASSYDSDPAYGYTF.

The chain employs TRBV5-4 and TRBJ1-5; D is undetermined. With 0 bases removed from V and 0 bases from J, the gap between germline ends came to 22 bases. Germline assignment: CDR1 SGHNT and CDR2 YYREEE (reference sequence). The CDR3 sequence is 20 residues long. The CDR3 DNA reads as TGTGCCAGCAGCTTGGCCGGGGTGGACGGGGTCAACGTTAGCAATCAGCCCCAGCATTTT. It codes for CASSLAGVDGVNVSNQPQHF.

This chain connects TRBV19 to TRBJ1-2; D is unresolved. The V and J ends lost 3 bases and 3 bases respectively, with 11 bases between them. CDR3 length: 14 residues. Germline CDR1 reads LNHDA; CDR2 reads SQIVND (reference sequence). CDR3 in DNA: TGTGCCAGTAGTATCAACCTAATGGACTATGGCTACACCTTC. This translates into CASSINLMDYGYTF.

The CDR3 nucleotides are TGTGCCAGTAGTATAGTGGGACAGAGCTACGAGCAGTACTTC. It translates to CASSIVGQSYEQYF. The chain uses TRBV19 and TRBJ2-7; 7 bases map to TRBD1. The ends lost 1 base at V and 3 bases at J; junction bases unmatched: 3. In germline, CDR1 is LNHDA, CDR2 SQIVND (reference sequence). This CDR3 contains 14 residues.

The rearrangement links TRBV7-2 to TRBJ2-7; 7 bases match TRBD1. Germline lookup yields CDR1 SGHTA and CDR2 FQGNSA. The J segment lost 5 bases and the V segment lost 5 bases, leaving 24 bases of the junction unmatched. The CDR3 is 19 residues long. The CDR3 reads CASSLQVNRGYRLWDEQYF. DNA of the CDR3: TGTGCCAGCAGCCTCCAGGTCAACAGGGGTTACAGACTTTGGGACGAGCAGTACTTC.

The CDR3 region is CASSQEASGGPDHHGTQYF. The CDR3 DNA follows: TGCGCCAGCAGCCAAGAAGCTAGCGGGGGGCCCGACCACCATGGGACCCAGTACTTC. The V and J genes are TRBV4-1 and TRBJ2-5; 11 bases agree with TRBD2. CDR3 size: 19 residues. In germline, CDR1 is MGHRA, CDR2 YSYEKL. Trimming cost V 0 bases and J 7 bases; bases outside gene matches: 16.

The J gene is TRBJ2-3, the V gene TRBV6-5, with TRBD1 as a possible D gene (6 bases). CDR3 length: 14 amino acids. Trimming stripped 6 bases from V and 1 base from J, with 11 bases between. Per the germline V gene, CDR1 is MNHEY and CDR2 is SVGAGI. The CDR3 nucleotides read TGTGCCAGCAGGGGGGCCGTGGGCACAGATACGCAGTATTTT. Translation gives CASRGAVGTDTQYF.

The V call is TRBV5-6, the J call TRBJ1-4; TRBD1 matches at 8 bases. The CDR3 is 18 amino acids. V shed 4 bases and J 3 bases; nucleotides not matched to a gene: 14. Germline values: CDR1 SGHDT, CDR2 YYEEEE. Here the CDR3 reads CASSHGTGLQGANEKLFF. The CDR3 DNA is TGTGCCAGCAGCCATGGGACAGGCTTGCAAGGGGCTAATGAAAAACTGTTTTTT.

The rearrangement uses TRBV27 and TRBJ2-3, with TRBD1 matching over 9 bases. The V and J ends lost 3 bases and 4 bases, in that order; junction bases with no gene match: 8. The CDR3 is made up of 16 amino acids. CDR1 MNHEY and CDR2 SMNVEV come from the germline V gene (reference sequence). The DNA for the CDR3 is TGTGCCAGCAGTTTCCTTAGGGACAGGGTCCCAGATACGCAGTATTTT. Translation gives CASSFLRDRVPDTQYF.

J is TRBJ1-5 and V is TRBV2; D gene uncertain. V lost 4 bases, J lost 2 bases, and 18 bases lay in between. This CDR3 comprises 17 residues. CDR1 and CDR2 (germline): SNHLY, FYNNEI. The CDR3 reads CASSGVGAPRGNQPQHF. The CDR3 DNA is TGTGCCAGCAGTGGGGTAGGCGCCCCCCGGGGCAATCAGCCCCAGCATTTT.

This clone was recorded once. The V and J genes are TRBV5-8 and TRBJ2-1, with 10 bases fitting TRBD1. The trim removed 4 bases at V and 8 bases at J, leaving 12 bases unmatched. Germline values: CDR1 SGHTS, CDR2 YDEGEE. This CDR3 region has 16 residues. The CDR3 protein is CASSRGTGEIGYEQFF. The CDR3 DNA is TGTGCCAGCAGCAGGGGGACAGGGGAAATAGGCTATGAGCAGTTCTTC.

This clone was seen only once. This rearrangement joins TRBV7-9 to TRBJ2-3; D ambiguous. This CDR3 is 14 amino acids long. V gave up 5 bases and J gave up 6 bases, with 15 bases separating them. Germline CDR1 is SEHNR and CDR2 is FQNEAQ (reference sequence). CDR3 sequence: CASSPESHGDTQYF. For the CDR3, the DNA is TGTGCCAGCAGCCCCGAAAGCCACGGGGATACGCAGTATTTT.

The chain has TRBV7-2 and TRBJ2-2, with 9 positions matching TRBD1. CDR1 SGHTA and CDR2 FQGNSA come from the germline V gene. The CDR3 contains 16 residues. The V gene end was trimmed by 6 bases and the J gene end by 6 bases; junction bases not matched to a gene: 11. The CDR3 region is CASRKPGQGHAGELFF. In nucleotides, the CDR3 is TGTGCCAGCAGAAAACCGGGACAGGGCCATGCCGGGGAGCTGTTTTTT.

This clone was observed once. The V gene is TRBV5-6, the J gene TRBJ2-5; TRBD2 matches at 10 bases. The V and J ends lost 0 bases and 1 base, in that order; junction bases with no gene match: 9. This CDR3 comprises 18 residues. From germline, CDR1 is SGHDT and CDR2 YYEEEE. In DNA, the CDR3 is TGTGCCAGCAGCTTGGATTGGGTCGCTAGCGGGGGCCAAGAGACCCAGTACTTC. Its protein is CASSLDWVASGGQETQYF.

Written as DNA, the CDR3 is TGTGCCAGCAGCAACTACCGGGACAGGGGATTCACTGAAGCTTTCTTT. Translation gives CASSNYRDRGFTEAFF. V is TRBV5-4 and J is TRBJ1-1, with TRBD1 matching 10 bases. This CDR3 spans 16 amino acids. The germline V gene encodes CDR1 SGHNT and CDR2 YYREEE (reference sequence). Trimming at V came to 4 bases and at J to 4 bases, leaving 10 bases not matched to a gene.